These 13 T cell receptor beta chains came from one sample sequenced in a study of blood T cell repertoires in COVID-19. Produced via immunoSEQ multiplex PCR; TCRdb's table is partial and in-frame only. This table holds 73,000 or so clones, around 82% found once. What was sequenced was peripheral blood. The receptors were gathered from an older woman with acute or convalescent COVID-19.

This chain connects TRBV27 to TRBJ1-1, with D unresolved. Between the trimmed V and J ends, which lost 6 bases and 0 bases, there was a span of 8 bases. The CDR3 is made up of 13 amino acids. Germline V lookup: CDR1 MNHEY, CDR2 SMNVEV (reference sequence). The CDR3 DNA sequence: TGTGCCAGCAGACGAGCGGTGAACACTGAAGCTTTCTTT. Amino acids: CASRRAVNTEAFF.

This rearrangement joins TRBV5-1 to TRBJ2-5, with a tentative D call TRBD2 (6 bases). Germline CDR1 is SGHRS and CDR2 is YFSETQ. V was clipped by 3 bases and J by 4 bases, with 10 bases between them. The CDR3 totals 13 residues. The DNA of the CDR3 is TGCGCCAGCAGCTCGGACGGGGGAGAGACCCAGTACTTC. It encodes CASSSDGGETQYF.

This clone appeared a single time. The rearrangement uses TRBV2 and TRBJ2-7; D may be TRBD1 (6 bases). Looked up from germline, CDR1 is SNHLY and CDR2 is FYNNEI. This CDR3 comprises 14 residues. V was trimmed by 6 bases and J by 0 bases, leaving 12 bases between them. The CDR3 coding sequence is TGTGCCAGCAGAGAACAGGGTCCCTCCTACGAGCAGTACTTC. It specifies CASREQGPSYEQYF. Using reference TRBV2 and TRBJ2-7 for the parts outside the CDR3, the full variable domain is EPEVTQTPSHQVTQMGQEVILRCVPISNHLYFYWYRQILGQKVEFLVSFYNNEISEKSEIFDDQFSVERPDGSNFTLKIRSTKLEDSAMYFCASREQGPSYEQYFGPGTRLTVT.

This chain joins TRBV7-9 and TRBJ1-1; D gene unclear. V lost 5 bases, J lost 0 bases, and 7 bases lay in between. The CDR3 length is 13 residues. The germline CDR1 and CDR2 sequences are SEHNR and FQNEAQ (reference sequence). The CDR3 loop reads CASSTNMNTEAFF. Here the CDR3 DNA reads TGTGCCAGCAGCACTAACATGAACACTGAAGCTTTCTTT.

The rearrangement uses TRBV3-1 (or the pseudogene TRBV3-2) and TRBJ2-3; 12 bases are a match to TRBD2. Germline V gene sequence: CDR1 LGHDT, CDR2 YNNKEL (reference sequence). The CDR3 contains 16 residues. The junction had 8 bases not matched to a gene; V was cut back by 4 bases and J by 6 bases. The CDR3 protein is CASSPSSGGVSDTQYF. The CDR3, as DNA: TGTGCCAGCAGCCCGTCTAGCGGGGGGGTATCGGATACGCAGTATTTT.

This chain links TRBV19 with TRBJ1-5, with D possibly being TRBD1 (5 bases). V dropped 9 bases and J dropped 4 bases, with 13 bases sitting between them. Germline lookup yields CDR1 LNHDA and CDR2 SQIVND (reference sequence). The CDR3 sequence is 13 residues long. The CDR3 coding sequence is TGTGCCAGCTGGGGCCACGCAAATCAGCCCCAGCATTTT. Encoded protein: CASWGHANQPQHF.

V is TRBV18 and J is TRBJ1-4, with D unclear. Germline V gene sequence: CDR1 KGHSH, CDR2 LQKENI. This CDR3 has 13 amino acids. The V end was cut by 5 bases, the J end by 13 bases, with 17 bases between. CDR3 loop: CASSATDGMRLFF. The CDR3 nucleotides read TGTGCCAGCTCAGCCACGGACGGGATGAGACTGTTTTTT.

V and J are TRBV2 and TRBJ1-1, with D perhaps TRBD1 (5 bases). V dropped 4 bases and J dropped 4 bases, with 19 bases sitting between them. The CDR3 sequence is 16 residues long. Germline CDR1 SNHLY, CDR2 FYNNEI. In nucleotides, the CDR3 is TGTGCCAGCAGTGGATCGCGCAGGGAGGTTTTCACTGAAGCTTTCTTT. This translates into CASSGSRREVFTEAFF.

The V gene is TRBV9, the J gene TRBJ2-2, with TRBD2 identical over 10 bases. This CDR3 comprises 17 residues. The V and J ends lost 2 bases and 6 bases, in that order; junction bases with no gene match: 10. CDR1 SGDLS and CDR2 YYNGEE come from the germline V gene. CDR3 amino acids: CASSVGIAGGRAGELFF. In DNA, the CDR3 is TGTGCCAGCAGCGTGGGGATAGCGGGGGGCCGGGCCGGGGAGCTGTTTTTT.

This clone was recorded once. The chain employs TRBV5-1 and TRBJ2-7, with TRBD2 as a possible D gene (6 bases). CDR3 size: 13 residues. Trimming removed 0 bases from V and 2 bases from J, with 6 bases in between. CDR1 is SGHRS and CDR2 is YFSETQ in the germline V gene. The CDR3 coding sequence is TGCGCCAGCAGCTTGGGGGAGGCCTACGAGCAGTACTTC. As protein: CASSLGEAYEQYF.

The CDR3 loop is CASSQGAVGNQPQHF. The CDR3 bases are TGTGCCAGCAGCCAAGGAGCGGTTGGCAATCAGCCCCAGCATTTT. The rearrangement joins TRBV3-1 (or the pseudogene TRBV3-2) to TRBJ1-5; D is undetermined. Germline V gives CDR1 LGHDT, CDR2 YNNKEL (reference sequence). The CDR3 runs to 15 residues. The V end lost 1 base, the J end lost 2 bases, and 9 bases lay between the germline ends.

This sequence joins TRBV10-2 and TRBJ2-1; 8 bases are a match to TRBD2. The CDR3 totals 12 residues. The germline V gene encodes CDR1 WSHSY and CDR2 SAAADI. J gave up 6 bases and V 8 bases, and 3 bases lay outside the gene matches. The CDR3 nucleotides are TGCGCCAGCGCGGGGGGAATCAATGAGCAGTTCTTC. Amino acids: CASAGGINEQFF.

This chain's CDR3 is CASSEGQNYGYTF. CDR3 coding DNA: TGTGCCAGCAGTGAAGGACAGAACTATGGCTACACCTTC. The chain couples TRBV2 to TRBJ1-2; TRBD1 is a possible D gene (5 bases). The germline V and J ends were trimmed by 1 base and 2 bases, with 5 bases remaining between them. This CDR3 has 13 residues. Germline lookup yields CDR1 SNHLY and CDR2 FYNNEI. The whole variable domain, filled in from reference TRBV2 and TRBJ1-2, reads EPEVTQTPSHQVTQMGQEVILRCVPISNHLYFYWYRQILGQKVEFLVSFYNNEISEKSEIFDDQFSVERPDGSNFTLKIRSTKLEDSAMYFCASSEGQNYGYTFGSGTRLTVV.